The 26 T cell receptor beta chains presented below share a single source sample, sequenced in a study of T cell responses to AZD1222 COVID-19 vaccine (dated by TCRdb to 2020 to 2023). What this sample's time point label stands for: about 28 days (+/-7) after the second vaccine dose. The library relied on the immunoSEQ multiplex PCR assay. TCRdb limited this immuneACCESS table to in-frame rearrangements with V and J called. A share of clones is missing; checked studies link under half to unresolved V genes, and the rest is unexplained. The sample table holds over 100,000 clones, of which roughly 87% were seen once. The ten biggest clones cover approximately 2.6% of the sample. Sequenced material: peripheral blood, taken 28 days after the second AZD1222 dose. The receptors originated from an adult who received the AZD1222 COVID-19 vaccine.

The rearrangement uses TRBV3-1 (or the pseudogene TRBV3-2) and TRBJ1-2, with D perhaps matching TRBD1 (5 bases). Trimming removed 1 base from V and 4 bases from J, with 7 bases in between. CDR3 length: 13 amino acids. Germline V gene data show CDR1 as LGHDT and CDR2 as YNNKEL (reference sequence). CDR3 sequence reads: CASSQAGPYGYTF. CDR3 DNA: TGTGCCAGCAGCCAAGCAGGGCCCTATGGCTACACCTTC.

V usage is TRBV10-2 and J usage is TRBJ2-7; D may be TRBD2 (6 bases). The V gene's germline CDR1 is WSHSY and CDR2 SAAADI. This CDR3 region has 13 residues. Between the trimmed V and J ends, which lost 5 bases and 0 bases, there was a span of 8 bases. The CDR3: CASSLGGSYEQYF. The CDR3 coding sequence is TGCGCCAGCAGTCTCGGGGGCTCCTACGAGCAGTACTTC.

CDR3 in amino acids: CASSSHGQGPGGYTF. As DNA, the CDR3 is TGTGCCAGCAGTTCCCATGGGCAGGGGCCGGGTGGCTACACCTTC. The rearrangement links TRBV28 to TRBJ1-2; possible D gene TRBD1, 6 bases. V lost 4 bases and J 7 bases, leaving 19 bases between the germline ends. Germline V gene sequence: CDR1 MDHEN, CDR2 SYDVKM. The CDR3 consists of 15 residues.

The chain has TRBV3-1 (or the pseudogene TRBV3-2) and TRBJ1-2; unclear D gene. The V gene's germline CDR1 is LGHDT and CDR2 YNNKEL (reference sequence). The V gene lost 3 bases and the J gene lost 1 base, with 9 bases spanning the gap. The length of the CDR3 is 14 residues. The CDR3 protein is CASSHSGSNYGYTF. CDR3 nucleotide sequence: TGTGCCAGCAGCCACTCGGGGAGTAACTATGGCTACACCTTC.

The chain carries TRBV19 and TRBJ1-2, with TRBD1 as a possible D gene (5 bases). The CDR3 extends over 14 amino acids. Germline CDR1 is LNHDA and CDR2 is SQIVND (reference sequence). V lost 6 bases, J lost 4 bases, and 15 bases lay in between. CDR3 sequence: CASSRDGPVYGYTF. DNA for the CDR3: TGTGCCAGTAGCCGGGACGGACCCGTCTATGGCTACACCTTC.

This clone was recorded a few times. The chain is built from TRBV19 and TRBJ1-2; D might be TRBD1 (5 bases). Trimming removed 9 bases from V and 1 base from J, with 15 bases in between. This CDR3 is built from 14 residues. Germline V gives CDR1 LNHDA, CDR2 SQIVND (reference sequence). The CDR3 coding sequence is TGTGCCAGCCTTAATTTAAGGGGTAACTATGGCTACACCTTC. It yields the protein CASLNLRGNYGYTF.

The sample holds one count of this clone. The J gene is TRBJ1-1, the V gene TRBV3-1 (or the pseudogene TRBV3-2); D might be TRBD1 (5 bases). Trimming left V 6 bases short and J 4 bases short, with 15 bases between. Germline V gene sequence: CDR1 LGHDT, CDR2 YNNKEL (reference sequence). The CDR3 is 14 amino acids. Here the CDR3 DNA reads TGTGCCAGCAGTCGAATACCGGGGGGCACTGAAGCTTTCTTT. It is translated as CASSRIPGGTEAFF.

The CDR3 protein is CASSLASPRGGYTF. In DNA, the CDR3 is TGTGCCAGCAGCTTAGCGTCGCCCCGGGGAGGCTACACCTTC. The rearrangement uses TRBV7-8 and TRBJ1-2; D is ambiguous. The CDR3 runs 14 residues. CDR1 and CDR2 from the germline V gene are SGHVS and FQNEAQ. V was cut by 0 bases and J by 8 bases, with 13 bases left in between.

The chain combines TRBV4-2 with TRBJ1-2; 9 bases agree with TRBD1. The germline V gene encodes CDR1 LGHNA and CDR2 YNFKEQ. V shed 3 bases, J shed 12 bases, and the junction held 11 bases outside the gene matches. The length of the CDR3 is 14 residues. In DNA, the CDR3 is TGTGCCAGCAGCCAGGACAGGGGATTCGGGGTAAACACCTTC. It yields the protein CASSQDRGFGVNTF.

This sequence joins TRBV28 and TRBJ1-1, with no clear D. This CDR3 spans 13 amino acids. V was shortened by 7 bases and J by 0 bases, with 9 bases between the two germline ends. The germline CDR1 and CDR2 sequences are MDHEN and SYDVKM. CDR3 sequence reads: CASMVNLNTEAFF. The CDR3, as DNA: TGTGCCAGCATGGTCAATCTGAACACTGAAGCTTTCTTT.

The rearrangement joins TRBV27 to TRBJ2-2; a weak D match, TRBD2 (5 bases). CDR3 size: 14 residues. The ends were cut back, 4 bases at V and 9 bases at J, with 15 bases in the middle. Germline assignment: CDR1 MNHEY and CDR2 SMNVEV (reference sequence). CDR3 in DNA: TGTGCCAGCAGTTCCCTAGCTAGCCGTAGGGAGCTGTTTTTT. It is translated as CASSSLASRRELFF.

This chain connects TRBV7-2 to TRBJ1-4; D uncertain. CDR1 is SGHTA and CDR2 is FQGNSA in the germline V gene. Trimming cost V 2 bases and J 5 bases, with 12 bases left between them. The CDR3 runs 15 residues. In DNA, the CDR3 is TGTGCCAGCAGCTTATCTGTTCTACCGAATGAAAAACTGTTTTTT. Its translation: CASSLSVLPNEKLFF.

CDR3 nucleotide sequence: TGCGCCAGCAGCCCACGGGACACCAACACTGAAGCTTTCTTT. Its protein product is CASSPRDTNTEAFF. V usage is TRBV5-1 and J usage is TRBJ1-1; maybe TRBD1 (6 bases). The CDR3 consists of 14 residues. Trimming left V 4 bases short and J 2 bases short, with 12 bases between. Looked up from germline, CDR1 is SGHRS and CDR2 is YFSETQ.

V and J are TRBV7-8 and TRBJ2-7, with D unclear. Trimming cost V 1 base and J 4 bases, with 14 bases left between them. This CDR3 is 15 amino acids long. CDR1 is SGHVS and CDR2 is FQNEAQ in the germline V gene. CDR3 DNA: TGTGCCAGCAGCTTAGTGTCAGGCACGACGTACGAGCAGTACTTC. Protein sequence: CASSLVSGTTYEQYF.

This chain uses TRBV2 with TRBJ2-1, with TRBD2 matching over 8 bases. Germline-derived CDR1 and CDR2 are SNHLY and FYNNEI. There are 15 residues in the CDR3. V shed 5 bases, J shed 7 bases, and the junction held 10 bases outside the gene matches. The CDR3: CASSQELAVWNEQFF. The CDR3 bases are TGTGCCAGCAGTCAAGAACTAGCGGTTTGGAATGAGCAGTTCTTC.

The chain has TRBV19 and TRBJ2-2, with D maybe TRBD1 (6 bases). Germline lookup yields CDR1 LNHDA and CDR2 SQIVND (reference sequence). Between the trimmed V and J ends, which lost 7 bases and 7 bases, there was a span of 16 bases. This CDR3 has 14 residues. CDR3: CASKDRQLGGELFF. DNA for the CDR3: TGTGCCAGTAAGGACAGACAGCTCGGCGGGGAGCTGTTTTTT.

The chain couples TRBV7-9 to TRBJ1-1, with D uncertain. Germline-derived CDR1 and CDR2 are SEHNR and FQNEAQ (reference sequence). CDR3 size: 15 residues. V gave up 1 base and J gave up 3 bases, with 12 bases separating them. The CDR3 nucleotides are TGTGCCAGCAGCTTAGGTCTGGGCCCGTACACTGAAGCTTTCTTT. The encoded protein is CASSLGLGPYTEAFF.

J is TRBJ1-2 and V is TRBV5-4, with D possibly TRBD1 on 6 matching bases. Germline V gene lookup returns CDR1 SGHNT and CDR2 YYREEE (reference sequence). V was clipped by 1 base and J by 7 bases, with 11 bases between them. This CDR3 has 13 residues. In DNA, the CDR3 is TGTGCCAGCAGCTTGATTGGGGGCTCTGGCTACACCTTC. Translation: CASSLIGGSGYTF.

The chain couples TRBV7-7 to TRBJ2-1, with 8 bases identical to TRBD1. Germline V CDR1 and CDR2: SSHAT, FNYEAQ (reference sequence). The CDR3 is 13 amino acids. CDR3 coding DNA: TGTGCTAGCGCGACGGACAGGGACAATGAGCAGTTCTTC. This sequence encodes CASATDRDNEQFF.

The chain uses TRBV7-9 and TRBJ1-4; D is unclear. The CDR3 has 13 amino acids. CDR1 and CDR2 (germline): SEHNR, FQNEAQ (reference sequence). The germline V and J ends were trimmed by 1 base and 10 bases, with 10 bases remaining between them. CDR3 residues: CASSLVPSRKLFF. CDR3 nucleotides: TGTGCCAGCAGCTTAGTTCCCTCTAGAAAACTGTTTTTT. Full variable domain (missing parts from reference TRBV7-9 and TRBJ1-4): DTGVSQNPRHKITKRGQNVTFRCDPISEHNRLYWYRQTLGQGPEFLTYFQNEAQLEKSRLLSDRFSAERPKGSFSTLEIQRTEQGDSAMYLCASSLVPSRKLFFGSGTQLSVL.

This chain links TRBV18 with TRBJ2-3; maybe TRBD2 (6 bases). The CDR3 runs 14 residues. V dropped 3 bases and J dropped 5 bases, with 12 bases sitting between them. The germline gives CDR1 KGHSH, CDR2 LQKENI. The CDR3: CASSPNYSGDTQYF. The CDR3 DNA sequence: TGTGCCAGCTCACCTAACTATAGCGGAGATACGCAGTATTTT.

The rearrangement links TRBV5-6 to TRBJ2-7; a weak D match, TRBD1 (6 bases). CDR3 length equals 16 residues. Germline CDR1 and CDR2: SGHDT and YYEEEE. Between the trimmed V and J ends, which lost 2 bases and 5 bases, there was a span of 20 bases. CDR3 nucleotides: TGTGCCAGCAGCTTTTTAAAAACAGGGTTAGTCAACGAGCAGTACTTC. It codes for CASSFLKTGLVNEQYF.

A word on this clone: Other DNA sequences in this specimen translate into the identical CDR3. The chain joins TRBV7-2 to TRBJ1-1; D ambiguous. V lost 0 bases and J 1 base, leaving 3 bases between the germline ends. CDR1 and CDR2 from the germline V gene are SGHTA and FQGNSA. The CDR3 spans 13 residues. The CDR3 reads CASSLARNTEAFF. Written as DNA, the CDR3 is TGTGCCAGCAGCTTAGCGCGGAACACTGAAGCTTTCTTT.

The chain joins TRBV5-1 to TRBJ2-2; D may match TRBD1 or TRBD2 (7 bases each). CDR3 length equals 16 residues. Per the germline V gene, CDR1 is SGHRS and CDR2 is YFSETQ. V was cut by 4 bases and J by 4 bases, with 17 bases left in between. The CDR3 sequence is CASSNQAGQSTGELFF. CDR3 bases: TGCGCCAGCAGCAATCAAGCGGGACAGAGCACCGGGGAGCTGTTTTTT.

V usage is TRBV24-1 and J usage is TRBJ1-3; D is uncertain. CDR3 length: 15 amino acids. The germline CDR1 and CDR2 sequences are KGHDR and SFDVKD. V lost 1 base and J 0 bases, leaving 6 bases between the germline ends. CDR3 residues: CATSDFLYSGNTIYF. The DNA for the CDR3 is TGTGCCACCAGTGATTTTCTATACTCTGGAAACACCATATATTTT.

CDR3 in DNA: TGTGCCAGCAGCCGACTACAGAAGGAAAAACTGTTTTTT. Its translation is CASSRLQKEKLFF. The chain recombines TRBV4-2 with TRBJ1-4; D remains ambiguous. Per germline, CDR1 LGHNA and CDR2 YNFKEQ. There are 13 residues in the CDR3. The V and J ends lost 4 bases and 8 bases respectively, with 11 bases between them.